This T cell receptor beta chain appears in the sequencing data of a study of blood T cells in healthy people across ages. Study-level results: Per million T cells, the diversity of TCR beta decreased roughly linearly as age advanced.

A note on this clonotype: Antigen unknown.

The authors ran a second PCR of roughly 7 to 11 cycles using a sample-barcoded 5' primer and a J-beta primer mix. TCRdb processed the 5' RACE reads anew with MiXCR; each CDR3 protein has one entry. This table holds around 650,000 distinct CDR3 sequences, 32% found once. Material: blood. The receptor was derived from a woman aged 80 or over in good health.

CDR3 bases: TGCGCCAGCAGAGAACAGGGATGTTGGTCCCAGCATTTT. Encoded protein: CASREQGCWSQHF. V is TRBV10-2 and J is TRBJ1-5; perhaps TRBD1 as D (6 bases). V was clipped by 6 bases and J by 11 bases, with 17 bases between them. Germline loops: CDR1 WSHSY, CDR2 SAAADI. The CDR3 length is 13 residues.